In this sample, the clone carrying this TCR beta chain turned up many times. Its antigen is currently unknown. This specimen comes from a study of neurological immune-mediated disorders. TCRdb analysed the 5' RACE reads with MiXCR anew, one entry per CDR3 protein. The sample lists tens of thousands of distinct CDR3 sequences, approximately 3.3% seen once, with about 5.5% in the top ten. Findings and limits, study-wide: While HTLV-1-associated myelopathy showed the greatest TCR clonal expansion, multiple sclerosis showed the least, falling below healthy controls.

V was cut by 6 bases and J by 0 bases, with 9 bases left in between. The length of the CDR3 is 13 residues. Germline CDR1 is DFQATT and CDR2 is SNEGSKA (reference sequence). The receptor was derived from a man aged 35 to 55 with multiple sclerosis. The sample consisted of PBMCs. This chain uses TRBV20-1 with TRBJ1-3; D unresolved. CDR3 residues: CSAILDSGNTIYF. The CDR3 DNA sequence: TGCAGTGCCATCCTTGACTCTGGAAACACCATATATTTT.